A selection of T cell receptor beta chains follows, all from one sample in a study of OX40 agonist ivuxolimab in advanced cancers. Using immunoSEQ multiplex PCR, the repertoire was profiled, and TCRdb retains in-frame clones only, with some absent. The sample shows over 60,000 clones, 94% of them seen only once. This material consisted of CD4+ or CD8+ T cells sorted from blood, taken in a trial of the OX40 agonist ivuxolimab. All receptors come from an adult with an advanced solid tumor such as melanoma, head and neck, liver or kidney cancer. Each CDR3 is given with its conserved first and last residue. The D gene is left open where the match is weak. Rows give clone size only sometimes, using once, few, many, or a class for an expanded clone.

v_call: TRBV29-1
j_call: TRBJ1-2
d_call: TRBD1
clone_size: -
cdr3_aa: CSVGPGTGALNYGYTF
cdr3_nt: TGCAGCGTTGGGCCCGGGACAGGTGCCCTTAACTATGGCTACACCTTC

v_call: TRBV7-2
j_call: TRBJ2-7
d_call: TRBD1
clone_size: -
cdr3_aa: CASSLGGQGFPYEQYF
cdr3_nt: TGTGCCAGCAGCTTAGGGGGACAGGGTTTCCCCTACGAGCAGTACTTC

v_call: TRBV4-3
j_call: TRBJ1-1
d_call: -
clone_size: -
cdr3_aa: CASSHSPDTNTPNTEAFF
cdr3_nt: TGCGCCAGCAGCCACTCTCCAGATACCAACACCCCGAACACTGAAGCTTTCTTT

v_call: TRBV4-3
j_call: TRBJ2-7
d_call: TRBD2
clone_size: -
cdr3_aa: CASSQDLGGYEQYF
cdr3_nt: TGCGCCAGCAGCCAAGATTTGGGAGGGTACGAGCAGTACTTC

v_call: TRBV11-2
j_call: TRBJ2-7
d_call: -
clone_size: -
cdr3_aa: CASSLERAYEQYF
cdr3_nt: TGTGCCAGCAGCTTAGAGAGAGCCTACGAGCAGTACTTC

v_call: TRBV27
j_call: TRBJ1-2
d_call: -
clone_size: -
cdr3_aa: CASSLARDTGPTF
cdr3_nt: TGTGCCAGCAGTTTAGCCAGGGACACGGGGCCTACCTTC

v_call: TRBV15
j_call: TRBJ2-3
d_call: -
clone_size: once
cdr3_aa: CATSSGAGYSHTQYF
cdr3_nt: TGTGCCACCAGCAGTGGAGCGGGCTACAGCCATACGCAGTATTTT

v_call: TRBV7-9
j_call: TRBJ1-1
d_call: TRBD1
clone_size: -
cdr3_aa: CASSQGQGADTEAFF
cdr3_nt: TGTGCCAGCAGCCAAGGACAGGGGGCCGACACTGAAGCTTTCTTT

v_call: TRBV6-6
j_call: TRBJ1-2
d_call: -
clone_size: -
cdr3_aa: CASSPPDFVGYTF
cdr3_nt: TGTGCCAGCAGCCCGCCCGATTTTGTTGGCTACACCTTC

v_call: TRBV7-9
j_call: TRBJ1-1
d_call: TRBD1
clone_size: -
cdr3_aa: CASTRQGTEAFF
cdr3_nt: TGTGCCAGCACCCGACAGGGCACCGAAGCTTTCTTT

v_call: TRBV7-2
j_call: TRBJ2-7
d_call: TRBD2
clone_size: -
cdr3_aa: CASSLPSGGVYEQYF
cdr3_nt: TGTGCCAGCAGCTTACCTAGCGGGGGGGTCTACGAGCAGTACTTC

v_call: TRBV12-5
j_call: TRBJ2-3
d_call: -
clone_size: -
cdr3_aa: CASGLVDGSWSDTQYF
cdr3_nt: TGTGCTAGTGGTTTGGTAGACGGATCCTGGTCGGATACGCAGTATTTT

v_call: TRBV2
j_call: TRBJ2-2
d_call: -
clone_size: once
cdr3_aa: CASSPRRGELFF
cdr3_nt: TGTGCCAGCAGTCCTAGACGCGGGGAGCTGTTTTTT

v_call: TRBV9
j_call: TRBJ1-3
d_call: TRBD1
clone_size: -
cdr3_aa: CASSVGRSGTGDSGNTIYF
cdr3_nt: TGTGCCAGCAGCGTAGGTCGAAGTGGGACAGGGGACTCCGGAAACACCATATATTTT

v_call: TRBV7-9
j_call: TRBJ2-3
d_call: -
clone_size: -
cdr3_aa: CASSLGTDTQYF
cdr3_nt: TGTGCCAGCAGCTTAGGGACAGATACGCAGTATTTT

v_call: TRBV4-3
j_call: TRBJ2-3
d_call: TRBD2
clone_size: -
cdr3_aa: CASSQVGGWADTQYF
cdr3_nt: TGCGCCAGCAGCCAAGTGGGAGGGTGGGCAGATACGCAGTATTTT

v_call: TRBV7-9
j_call: TRBJ2-7
d_call: -
clone_size: -
cdr3_aa: CASSPPSGRSYEQYF
cdr3_nt: TGTGCCAGCAGCCCCCCTTCGGGACGTTCCTACGAGCAGTACTTC

v_call: TRBV5-4
j_call: TRBJ2-7
d_call: -
clone_size: once
cdr3_aa: CASSFHGIVHEQYF
cdr3_nt: TGTGCCAGCAGCTTTCACGGAATCGTCCACGAGCAGTACTTC

v_call: TRBV7-2
j_call: TRBJ2-7
d_call: -
clone_size: -
cdr3_aa: CASGSGYEQYF
cdr3_nt: TGTGCCAGCGGCTCGGGCTACGAGCAGTACTTC

v_call: TRBV20-1
j_call: TRBJ2-1
d_call: -
clone_size: -
cdr3_aa: CSARAFPEQFF
cdr3_nt: TGCAGTGCTAGAGCCTTCCCTGAGCAGTTCTTC

v_call: TRBV27
j_call: TRBJ2-1
d_call: -
clone_size: -
cdr3_aa: CASSLSWKSSYNEQFF
cdr3_nt: TGTGCCAGCAGTTTAAGCTGGAAGAGCTCCTACAATGAGCAGTTCTTC

v_call: TRBV9
j_call: TRBJ2-3
d_call: -
clone_size: -
cdr3_aa: CASSVAVDTQYF
cdr3_nt: TGTGCCAGCAGCGTAGCCGTAGATACGCAGTATTTT

v_call: TRBV25-1
j_call: TRBJ2-5
d_call: -
clone_size: -
cdr3_aa: CASSDPPGPRETQYF
cdr3_nt: TGTGCCAGCAGTGACCCCCCCGGGCCGAGGGAGACCCAGTACTTC

v_call: TRBV19
j_call: TRBJ2-1
d_call: -
clone_size: -
cdr3_aa: CATKIKNNEQFF
cdr3_nt: TGTGCCACGAAGATTAAAAACAATGAGCAGTTCTTC

v_call: TRBV6-5
j_call: TRBJ2-4
d_call: -
clone_size: -
cdr3_aa: CASSPGPGNIQYF
cdr3_nt: TGTGCCAGCAGCCCAGGGCCCGGGAACATTCAGTACTTC

v_call: TRBV7-6
j_call: TRBJ2-4
d_call: -
clone_size: once
cdr3_aa: CASSLGQGHGSKNIQYF
cdr3_nt: TGTGCCAGCAGCTTAGGGCAGGGGCATGGCTCCAAAAACATTCAGTACTTC

v_call: TRBV4-1
j_call: TRBJ1-1
d_call: TRBD1
clone_size: -
cdr3_aa: CASSQVTGGLGAEAFF
cdr3_nt: TGCGCCAGCAGCCAAGTGACAGGGGGCTTGGGCGCTGAAGCTTTCTTT

v_call: TRBV28
j_call: TRBJ1-5
d_call: -
clone_size: -
cdr3_aa: CATSLGWNQPQHF
cdr3_nt: TGTGCCACCTCGTTGGGTTGGAATCAGCCCCAGCATTTT

v_call: TRBV6-6
j_call: TRBJ1-2
d_call: -
clone_size: -
cdr3_aa: CASSYSISGDGYTF
cdr3_nt: TGTGCCAGCAGTTACTCGATAAGTGGCGATGGCTACACCTTC

v_call: TRBV27
j_call: TRBJ2-1
d_call: TRBD2
clone_size: -
cdr3_aa: CASSLGLAGGEQFF
cdr3_nt: TGTGCCAGCAGTTTGGGCCTAGCGGGTGGTGAGCAGTTCTTC

v_call: TRBV7-6
j_call: TRBJ2-7
d_call: -
clone_size: -
cdr3_aa: CASSLGQSEQYF
cdr3_nt: TGTGCCAGCAGCTTAGGGCAATCCGAGCAGTACTTC

v_call: TRBV4-1
j_call: TRBJ2-3
d_call: TRBD2
clone_size: -
cdr3_aa: CASSPRASGSTDTQYF
cdr3_nt: TGCGCCAGCAGCCCCCGGGCTAGCGGAAGCACAGATACGCAGTATTTT

v_call: TRBV10-2
j_call: TRBJ2-1
d_call: -
clone_size: -
cdr3_aa: CASRGGYNEQFF
cdr3_nt: TGCGCCAGCAGAGGTGGTTACAATGAGCAGTTCTTC

v_call: TRBV6-5
j_call: TRBJ2-7
d_call: TRBD1
clone_size: -
cdr3_aa: CASSQDRVDSYEQYF
cdr3_nt: TGTGCCAGCAGTCAAGACAGGGTTGACTCCTACGAGCAGTACTTC

v_call: TRBV30
j_call: TRBJ1-1
d_call: TRBD1
clone_size: -
cdr3_aa: CAWSPPLPGQGINTEAFF
cdr3_nt: TGTGCCTGGAGTCCCCCGCTCCCGGGACAGGGAATAAACACTGAAGCTTTCTTT

v_call: TRBV9
j_call: TRBJ1-5
d_call: -
clone_size: -
cdr3_aa: CASSLGPANQPQHF
cdr3_nt: TGTGCCAGCAGTTTGGGACCGGCAAATCAGCCCCAGCATTTT

v_call: TRBV6-5
j_call: TRBJ2-7
d_call: -
clone_size: -
cdr3_aa: CASSYVRGATEQYF
cdr3_nt: TGTGCCAGCAGTTATGTCAGGGGAGCCACCGAGCAGTACTTC

v_call: TRBV6-4
j_call: TRBJ1-1
d_call: -
clone_size: -
cdr3_aa: CASSEVMGARAFF
cdr3_nt: TGTGCCAGCAGTGAGGTCATGGGGGCGCGGGCTTTCTTT

v_call: TRBV19
j_call: TRBJ1-5
d_call: TRBD1
clone_size: few
cdr3_aa: CASSIGTGGQPQHF
cdr3_nt: TGTGCCAGTAGTATTGGGACAGGGGGTCAGCCCCAGCATTTT